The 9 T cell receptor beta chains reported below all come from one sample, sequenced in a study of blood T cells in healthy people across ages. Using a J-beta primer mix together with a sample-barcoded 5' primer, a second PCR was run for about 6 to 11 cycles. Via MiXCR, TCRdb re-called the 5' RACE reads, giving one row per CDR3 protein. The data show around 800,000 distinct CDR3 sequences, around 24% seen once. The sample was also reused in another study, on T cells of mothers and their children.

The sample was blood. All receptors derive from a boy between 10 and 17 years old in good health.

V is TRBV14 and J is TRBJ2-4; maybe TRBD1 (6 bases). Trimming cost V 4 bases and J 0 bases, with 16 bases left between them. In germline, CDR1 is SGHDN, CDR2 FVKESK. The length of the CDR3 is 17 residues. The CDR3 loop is CASSLRTDTLAKNIQYF. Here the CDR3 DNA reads TGTGCCAGCAGCCTTCGGACAGACACCTTAGCCAAAAACATTCAGTACTTC.

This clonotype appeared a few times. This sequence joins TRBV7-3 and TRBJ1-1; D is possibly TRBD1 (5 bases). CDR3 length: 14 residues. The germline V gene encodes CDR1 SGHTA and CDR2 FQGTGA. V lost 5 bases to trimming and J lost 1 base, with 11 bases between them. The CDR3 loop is CASSQGAGNTEAFF. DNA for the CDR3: TGTGCCAGCAGCCAAGGGGCAGGGAACACTGAAGCTTTCTTT.

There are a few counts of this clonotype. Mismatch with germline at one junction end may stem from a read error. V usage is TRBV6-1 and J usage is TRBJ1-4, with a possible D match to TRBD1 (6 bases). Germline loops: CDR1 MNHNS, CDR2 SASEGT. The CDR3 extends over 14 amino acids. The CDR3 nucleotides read TGTGCCGGCAGTGACGTGGGGGCGAATCGAAAACTGTTTTTT. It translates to CAGSDVGANRKLFF.

The CDR3 is CASRISREVRVTEAFF. DNA of the CDR3: TGTGCCAGCAGAATATCGAGAGAGGTTCGGGTCACTGAAGCTTTCTTT. V and J are TRBV6-5 and TRBJ1-1; D gene unclear. The CDR3 extends over 16 amino acids. Germline CDR1 MNHEY, CDR2 SVGAGI. V shed 6 bases and J shed 4 bases, with 21 bases lying between them.

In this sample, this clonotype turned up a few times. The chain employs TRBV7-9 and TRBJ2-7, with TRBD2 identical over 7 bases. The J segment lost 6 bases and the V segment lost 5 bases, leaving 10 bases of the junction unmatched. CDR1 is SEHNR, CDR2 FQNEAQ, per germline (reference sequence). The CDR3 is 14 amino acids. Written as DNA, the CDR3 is TGTGCCAGCAGCCTGCAGACTAGCAGGTCCGAGCAGTACTTC. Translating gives CASSLQTSRSEQYF.

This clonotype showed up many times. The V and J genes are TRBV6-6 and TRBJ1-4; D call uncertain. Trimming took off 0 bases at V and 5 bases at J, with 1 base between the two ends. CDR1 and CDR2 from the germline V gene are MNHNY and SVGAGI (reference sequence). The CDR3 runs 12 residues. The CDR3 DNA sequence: TGTGCCAGCAGTTACTCGAATGAAAAACTGTTTTTT. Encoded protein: CASSYSNEKLFF.

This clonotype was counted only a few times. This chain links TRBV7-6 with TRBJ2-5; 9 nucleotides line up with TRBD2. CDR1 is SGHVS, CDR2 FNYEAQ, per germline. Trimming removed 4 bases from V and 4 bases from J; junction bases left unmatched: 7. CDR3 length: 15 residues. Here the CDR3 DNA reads TGTGCCAGCAGCTCGGGACTAGCCCAACCAGAGACCCAGTACTTC. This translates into CASSSGLAQPETQYF.

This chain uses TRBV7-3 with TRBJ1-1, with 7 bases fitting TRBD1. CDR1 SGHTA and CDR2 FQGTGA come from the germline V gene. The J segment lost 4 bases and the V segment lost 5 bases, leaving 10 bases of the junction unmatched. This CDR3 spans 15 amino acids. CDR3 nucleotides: TGTGCCAGCAGCCGGCAGGGGGGGGTCACCACTGAAGCTTTCTTT. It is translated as CASSRQGGVTTEAFF.

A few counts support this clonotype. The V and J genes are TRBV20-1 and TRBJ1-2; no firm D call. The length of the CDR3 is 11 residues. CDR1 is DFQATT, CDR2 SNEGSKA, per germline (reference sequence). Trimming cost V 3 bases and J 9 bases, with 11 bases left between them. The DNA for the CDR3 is TGCAGTGCTAGCAAGCCCAGGAGCTACACCTTC. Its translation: CSASKPRSYTF.